Listed here is a single T cell receptor beta chain. Its antigen remains unidentified. V was cut by 4 bases and J by 1 base, with 7 bases left in between. CDR1 SQVTM and CDR2 ANQGSEA come from the germline V gene. There are 12 residues in the CDR3. From the 5' RACE reads, TCRdb called clonotypes with MiXCR, one entry per CDR3 protein. The sample has a few hundred thousand distinct CDR3 sequences; roughly 22% are singletons. The data are from a study of T-cell memory formation after mild COVID-19. Regarding the study as a whole: SARS-CoV-2 specificity was not confirmed for second-wave clones peaking on day 37.

The chain carries TRBV29-1 and TRBJ1-1; no clear D gene. This sequence originates from an adult woman who had mild COVID-19 (a few samples of this study predate the infection). Cell type and time point are not known. The source material was PBMCs or a T cell subset sorted from them (not recorded which). The CDR3, as DNA: TGCAGCGTTGGGGATGCGAACACTGAAGCTTTCTTT. It codes for CSVGDANTEAFF.